The clone carrying this T cell receptor beta chain has more than one count but fewer than ten. This specimen belongs to a study of OX40 agonist ivuxolimab in advanced cancers. Clones were sequenced by immunoSEQ multiplex PCR, and TCRdb holds only the in-frame ones, with some missing. The profile shows approximately 28,000 clones, roughly nine tenths of them singletons. Sequencing used CD4+ or CD8+ T cells sorted from blood, obtained in a trial of the OX40 agonist ivuxolimab. The receptor was isolated from an adult with an advanced solid tumor such as melanoma, head and neck, liver or kidney cancer.

The CDR3 DNA reads TGTGCCAGCAGCGTAGCTGCCTCCTACGAGCAGTACTTC. This gives the protein CASSVAASYEQYF. This chain joins TRBV9 and TRBJ2-7; no definite D call. V was pared by 0 bases and J by 0 bases, with 4 bases between. Looked up from germline, CDR1 is SGDLS and CDR2 is YYNGEE. The CDR3 is 13 amino acids.